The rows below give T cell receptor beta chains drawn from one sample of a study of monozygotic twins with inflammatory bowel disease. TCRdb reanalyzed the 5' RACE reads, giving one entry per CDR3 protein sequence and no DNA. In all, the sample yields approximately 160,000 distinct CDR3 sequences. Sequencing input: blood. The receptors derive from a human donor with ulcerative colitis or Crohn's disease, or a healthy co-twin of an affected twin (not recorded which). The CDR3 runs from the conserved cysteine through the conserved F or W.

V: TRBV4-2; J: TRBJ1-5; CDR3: CASSPRGLDNQPQHF
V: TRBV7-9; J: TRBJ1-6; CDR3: CASSFWGLNSPLHF
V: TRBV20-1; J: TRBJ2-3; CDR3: CSASPLAGTPSTDTQYF
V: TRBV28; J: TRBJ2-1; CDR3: CASSLGYEQFF
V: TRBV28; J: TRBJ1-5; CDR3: CASSFGTGRSNQPQHF
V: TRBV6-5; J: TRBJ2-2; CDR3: CASSYFGTLNTGELFF
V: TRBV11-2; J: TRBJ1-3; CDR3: CASSLELDGNTIYF
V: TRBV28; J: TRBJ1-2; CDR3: CASSLSGQGMIYGYTF
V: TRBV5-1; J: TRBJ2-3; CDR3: CASSLVLAGAGDTQYF
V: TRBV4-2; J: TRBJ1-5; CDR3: CASSRATGGGQPQHF
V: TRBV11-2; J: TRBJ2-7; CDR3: CASSLDRGMYEQYF
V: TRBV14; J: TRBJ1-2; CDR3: CASSQVGRPNYGYTF
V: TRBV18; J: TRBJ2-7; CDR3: CASSLGPSGSPSELYF
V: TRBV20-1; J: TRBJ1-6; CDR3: CSASAMGGTNSPLHF
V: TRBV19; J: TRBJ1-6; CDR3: CASGSTGYNSPLHF
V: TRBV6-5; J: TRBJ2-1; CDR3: CATGTAQTAVRYYNEQFF
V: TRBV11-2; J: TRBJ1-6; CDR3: CASSQRVGSSSYNSPLHF
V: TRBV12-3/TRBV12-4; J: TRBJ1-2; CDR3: CASSFIGGDGYGYTF
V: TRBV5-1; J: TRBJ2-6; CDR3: CASSPDRGAGANVLTF
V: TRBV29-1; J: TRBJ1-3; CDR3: CSVAAYPSGNTIYF
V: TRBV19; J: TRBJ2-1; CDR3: CASSKLAGGNEQFF
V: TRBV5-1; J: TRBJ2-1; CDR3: CASSLGGTSSPQDNEQFF
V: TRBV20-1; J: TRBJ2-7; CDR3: CSAREADYSYEQYF
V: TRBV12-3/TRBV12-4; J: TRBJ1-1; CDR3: CASSLNRGPDEAFF
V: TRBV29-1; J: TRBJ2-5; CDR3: CSVERGHETQYF
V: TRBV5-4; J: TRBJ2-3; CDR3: CASSLTSGTNTQYF
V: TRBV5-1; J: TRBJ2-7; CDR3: CASSLVKRGQGTDHEQYF
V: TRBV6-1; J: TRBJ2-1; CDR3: CASSEARDRVKNEQFF
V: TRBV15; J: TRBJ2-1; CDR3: CATSRDGTSGNEQFF
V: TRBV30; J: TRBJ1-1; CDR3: CAWSVHPINTEAFF
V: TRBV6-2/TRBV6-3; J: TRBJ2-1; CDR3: CASKFSSYNEQFF
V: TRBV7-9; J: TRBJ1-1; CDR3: CASSLWTGSGTEAFF
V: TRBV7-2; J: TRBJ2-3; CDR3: CASSLLGGALGDTQYF
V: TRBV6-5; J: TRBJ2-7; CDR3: CASSSPGQHYEQYF
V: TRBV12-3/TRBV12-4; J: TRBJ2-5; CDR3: CASSSGVKETQYF
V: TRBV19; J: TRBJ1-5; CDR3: CASSIWDRDQPQHF
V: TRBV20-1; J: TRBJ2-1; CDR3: CSAPDRDKGNEQFF
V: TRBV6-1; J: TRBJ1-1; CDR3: CASRDSMNTEAFF
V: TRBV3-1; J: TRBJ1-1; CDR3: CASSRPGQGNTEAFF
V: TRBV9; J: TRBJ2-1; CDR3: CASTLAAGADSYNEQFF
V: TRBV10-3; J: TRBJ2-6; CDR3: CAISGGSSGANVLTF
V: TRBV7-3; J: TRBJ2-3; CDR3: CASSIKAGAIYETQYF
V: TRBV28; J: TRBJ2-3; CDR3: CASKLAGGPDTQYF
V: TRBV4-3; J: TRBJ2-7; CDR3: CASSQALAGGLSSYEQYF
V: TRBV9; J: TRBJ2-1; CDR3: CASSVGGSGRAGEQFF
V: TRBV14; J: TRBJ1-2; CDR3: CASSPGTGGYEDYGYTF
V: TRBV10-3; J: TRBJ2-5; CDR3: CAISEGGDGETQYF
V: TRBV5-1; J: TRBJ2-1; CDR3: CASSGGGGLGNEQFF
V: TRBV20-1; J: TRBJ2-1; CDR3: CSASLPHRGLAGRGEQFF
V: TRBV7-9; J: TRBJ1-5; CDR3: CASSDGQEYSNQPQHF
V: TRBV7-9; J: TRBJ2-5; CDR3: CASSPRVSETQYF
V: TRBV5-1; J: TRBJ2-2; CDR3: CASSLNGGWELFF
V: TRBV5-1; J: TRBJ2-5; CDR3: CASNNPAGMGETQYF
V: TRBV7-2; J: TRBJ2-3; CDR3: CASSLGRQSHDTQYF
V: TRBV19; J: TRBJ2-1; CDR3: CASTRTGSSYNEQFF
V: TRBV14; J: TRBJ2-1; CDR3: CASSQDRRLEQFF
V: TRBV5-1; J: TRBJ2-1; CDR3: CASSLEGIFSYNEQFF
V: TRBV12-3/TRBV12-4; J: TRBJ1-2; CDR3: CASSLGTGPYGYTF